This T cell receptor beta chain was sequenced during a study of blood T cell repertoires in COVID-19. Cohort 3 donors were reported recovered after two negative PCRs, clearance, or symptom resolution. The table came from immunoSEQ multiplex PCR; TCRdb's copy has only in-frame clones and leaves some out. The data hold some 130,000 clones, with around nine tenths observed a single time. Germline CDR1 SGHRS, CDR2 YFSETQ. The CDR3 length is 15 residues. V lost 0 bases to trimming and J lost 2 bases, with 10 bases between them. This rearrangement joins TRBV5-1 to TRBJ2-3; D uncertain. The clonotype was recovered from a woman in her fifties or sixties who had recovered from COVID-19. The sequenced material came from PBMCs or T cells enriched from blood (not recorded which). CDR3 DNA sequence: TGCGCCAGCAGCTTGGGAGGCTTGTACACAGATACGCAGTATTTT. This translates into CASSLGGLYTDTQYF.